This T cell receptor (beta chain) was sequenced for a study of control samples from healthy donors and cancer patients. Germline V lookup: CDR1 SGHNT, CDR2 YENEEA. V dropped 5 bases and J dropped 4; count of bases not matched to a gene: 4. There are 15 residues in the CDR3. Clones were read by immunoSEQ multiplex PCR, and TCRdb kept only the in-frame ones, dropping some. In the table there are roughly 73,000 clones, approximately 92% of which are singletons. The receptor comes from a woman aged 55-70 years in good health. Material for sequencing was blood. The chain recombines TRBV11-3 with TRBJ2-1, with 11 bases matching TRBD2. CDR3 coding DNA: TGTGCCAGCAGCCAGACTAGCGGGACTTACAATGAGCAGTTCTTC. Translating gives CASSQTSGTYNEQFF.